The entry below gives a single TCR beta chain sequence along with its context. This specimen belongs to a study of cytomegalovirus exposure and HLA in healthy donors. J was trimmed by 8 bases and V by 4 bases; bases with no gene match: 7. The CDR3 length is 14 residues. Germline V gene sequence: CDR1 SNHLY, CDR2 FYNNEI. TCRdb's copy holds only in-frame clones and misses some; the assay was immunoSEQ multiplex PCR. The top ten clones hold just under 3% of a sample with some 140,000 clones, less than 90% of them seen once. The sequence came from a man aged 18-30 years in good health and CMV-seronegative. The sequenced sample consisted of PBMCs. J is TRBJ1-2 and V is TRBV2; the match to TRBD1 covers 10 bases. CDR3 bases: TGTGCCAGCAGTGTAAGGGACAGGGGCGACGGCTACACCTTC. Translated: CASSVRDRGDGYTF.